This paragraph covers one T cell receptor (beta chain) sequence. Its antigen is as yet unknown. The CDR3 contains 13 residues. Germline loops: CDR1 LNHDA, CDR2 SQIVND (reference sequence). J lost 1 base, V lost 7 bases, and 2 bases had no gene match. The source of the sample is a study of T cell responses to AZD1222 COVID-19 vaccine. The study, taken as a whole, reports: White British ancestry dominated among donors, who included more females, and clonal diversity was possibly underestimated.

TCRdb's table, derived via immunoSEQ multiplex PCR, lists solely in-frame clones and lacks some. Here the sample spans 180,000 or so clones, 94% being singletons. Sequenced material: peripheral blood, taken on day 0 of AZD1222 vaccination. The genes are TRBV19 and TRBJ1-1; 8 nucleotides agree with TRBD1. The clonotype originates from an adult in good health. The CDR3 DNA reads as TGTGCCAGTACCGGGACAGGGAACACTGAAGCTTTCTTT. Translated, it gives CASTGTGNTEAFF. Full variable domain (outside the CDR3, taken from reference TRBV19 and TRBJ1-1): DGGITQSPKYLFRKEGQNVTLSCEQNLNHDAMYWYRQDPGQGLRLIYYSQIVNDFQKGDIAEGYSVSREKKESFPLTVTSAQKNPTAFYLCASTGTGNTEAFFGQGTRLTVV.